The source of this TCR beta chain is a study of T cells in Graves' hyperthyroidism and ophthalmopathy. This clonotype was seen a handful of times. Germline V gene sequence: CDR1 MNHEY, CDR2 SMNVEV (reference sequence). V was cut by 0 bases and J by 2 bases, with 5 bases left in between. This CDR3 is 14 amino acids long. RNA transcripts gave rise to amplified TCR beta CDR3 regions. First-round RT-PCR targeting the TCR CDR3 was performed with the HTBI primer set. One entry per CDR3 protein, called by TCRdb with MiXCR from the multiplex PCR reads. This sample carries around 290,000 distinct CDR3 sequences, about a sixth of them seen once, and the ten largest clones take 55% to 60%. A Clinical Activity Score of at least 3, a NOSPECS grade of at least 4 and a duration under 3 months were recorded in the ophthalmopathy patients. An approximately 10 ml volume of fresh peripheral blood provided the PBMCs.

The TCR originated in a woman aged 55-70 years with Graves' ophthalmopathy. Sequenced: blood. J is TRBJ2-1 and V is TRBV27; D may be TRBD2 (5 bases). CDR3 nucleotide sequence: TGTGCCAGCAGTTTATCGACTACCTACAATGAGCAGTTCTTC. As protein: CASSLSTTYNEQFF.